The clone carrying this T cell receptor beta chain has just one count. This record comes from a study of blood T cell repertoires in COVID-19. On the study more broadly: Sites in the United States, Italy and Spain provided acute and convalescent COVID-19 samples.

Across about two dozen US areas, participants ranged in age from 18 to 89 years. The recovered donors of Cohort 3 showed two negative PCRs, clearance, or symptom resolution. CDR1 PRHDT and CDR2 FYEKMQ come from the germline V gene (reference sequence). The CDR3 has 15 residues. With V trimmed by 6 bases and J by 7 bases, 11 bases remained unmatched. The data were produced by immunoSEQ multiplex PCR, yet TCRdb's version contains in-frame clones alone and is incomplete. This sample has 200,000 to 300,000 clones, with about 89% found just once. The sequenced sample consisted of PBMCs or T cells enriched from blood (not recorded which). The chain combines TRBV13 with TRBJ1-5; 8 bases agree with TRBD1. The source is a woman in her thirties who had recovered from COVID-19. In DNA form, the CDR3 reads TGTGCCAGCAGATCAATCACAGGGGGTGGGCAGCCCCAGCATTTT. Translating gives CASRSITGGGQPQHF.